The TCR beta chain under discussion was sequenced for a study of Ad26.COV2.S vaccination and SARS-CoV-2 variants. Study-wide background: In the study, Ad26.COV2.S was injected intramuscularly once, or twice 56 days apart.

The treatment was: roughly 18 received Ad26.COV2.S at low or high dose, single or two shots; 5 received placebo; per-sample allocation not given. Sampling happened 63 days after the first vaccine or placebo injection. Here immunoSEQ multiplex PCR was the method, and the copy in TCRdb shows in-frame clones only, minus some. The sample lists some 350,000 clones; about nine tenths were seen once. This clone is a singleton in its sample. The germline gives CDR1 SGHTA, CDR2 FQGNSA. The CDR3 consists of 16 residues. The junction had 11 bases not matched to a gene; V was cut back by 7 bases and J by 0 bases.

The sequences come from peripheral blood, collected in a trial of Ad26.COV2.S vaccine versus placebo. The TCR was taken from a person aged 18-65 years who received the Ad26.COV2.S COVID-19 vaccine or a placebo. The J gene is TRBJ1-2, the V gene TRBV7-2; 7 bases line up with TRBD1. The CDR3 is CASTDRGGTANYGYTF. In nucleotides, the CDR3 is TGTGCCAGCACCGATAGGGGGGGGACAGCTAACTATGGCTACACCTTC.